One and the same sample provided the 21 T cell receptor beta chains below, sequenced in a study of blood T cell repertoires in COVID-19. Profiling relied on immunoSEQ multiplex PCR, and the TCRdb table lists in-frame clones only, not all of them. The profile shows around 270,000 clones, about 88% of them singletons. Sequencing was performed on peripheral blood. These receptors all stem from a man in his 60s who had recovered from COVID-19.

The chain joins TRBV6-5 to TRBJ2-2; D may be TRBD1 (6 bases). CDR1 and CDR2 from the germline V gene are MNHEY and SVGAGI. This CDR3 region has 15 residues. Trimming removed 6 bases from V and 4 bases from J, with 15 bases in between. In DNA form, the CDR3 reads TGTGCCAGCAGAATCGGGACATCCATCACCGGGGAGCTGTTTTTT. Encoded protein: CASRIGTSITGELFF.

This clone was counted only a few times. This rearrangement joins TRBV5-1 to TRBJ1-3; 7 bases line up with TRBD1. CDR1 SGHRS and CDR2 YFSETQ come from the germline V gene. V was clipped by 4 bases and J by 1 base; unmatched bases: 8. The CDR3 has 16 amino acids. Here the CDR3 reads CASSRGQAISGNTIYF. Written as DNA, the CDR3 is TGCGCCAGCAGCCGCGGACAGGCGATATCTGGAAACACCATATATTTT.

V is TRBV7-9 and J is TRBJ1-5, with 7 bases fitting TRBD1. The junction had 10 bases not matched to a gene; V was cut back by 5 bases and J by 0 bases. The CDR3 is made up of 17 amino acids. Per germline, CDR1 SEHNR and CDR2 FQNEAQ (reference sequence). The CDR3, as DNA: TGTGCCAGCAGCCCGAGTACAGGGGTTTATAGCAATCAGCCCCAGCATTTT. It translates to CASSPSTGVYSNQPQHF.

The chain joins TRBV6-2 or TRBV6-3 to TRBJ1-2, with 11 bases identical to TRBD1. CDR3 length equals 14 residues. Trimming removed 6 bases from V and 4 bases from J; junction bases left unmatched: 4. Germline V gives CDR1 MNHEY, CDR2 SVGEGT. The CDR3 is CASSRTGGVYGYTF. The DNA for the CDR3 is TGTGCCAGCAGCAGGACAGGGGGCGTCTATGGCTACACCTTC.

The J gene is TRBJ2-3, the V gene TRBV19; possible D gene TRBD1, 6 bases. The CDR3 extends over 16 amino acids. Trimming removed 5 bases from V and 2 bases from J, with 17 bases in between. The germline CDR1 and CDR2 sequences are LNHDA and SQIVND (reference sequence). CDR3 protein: CASSVAKGQTTDTQYF. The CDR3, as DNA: TGTGCCAGTAGTGTAGCTAAAGGACAGACCACAGATACGCAGTATTTT. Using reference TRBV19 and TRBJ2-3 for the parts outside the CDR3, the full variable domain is DGGITQSPKYLFRKEGQNVTLSCEQNLNHDAMYWYRQDPGQGLRLIYYSQIVNDFQKGDIAEGYSVSREKKESFPLTVTSAQKNPTAFYLCASSVAKGQTTDTQYFGPGTRLTVL.

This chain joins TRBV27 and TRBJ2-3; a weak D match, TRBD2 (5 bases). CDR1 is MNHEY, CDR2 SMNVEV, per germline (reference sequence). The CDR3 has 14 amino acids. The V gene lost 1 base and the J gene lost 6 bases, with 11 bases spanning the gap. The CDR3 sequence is CASSLYEGTDTQYF. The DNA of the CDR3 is TGTGCCAGCAGTTTATACGAGGGAACGGATACGCAGTATTTT.

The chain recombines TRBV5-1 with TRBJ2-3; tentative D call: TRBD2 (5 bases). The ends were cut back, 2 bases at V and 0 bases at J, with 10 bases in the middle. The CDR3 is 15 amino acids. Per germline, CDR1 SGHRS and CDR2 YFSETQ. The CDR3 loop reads CASSFRGASTDTQYF. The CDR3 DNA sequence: TGCGCCAGCAGCTTTCGGGGAGCTAGCACAGATACGCAGTATTTT. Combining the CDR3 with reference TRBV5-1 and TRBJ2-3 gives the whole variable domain KAGVTQTPRYLIKTRGQQVTLSCSPISGHRSVSWYQQTPGQGLQFLFEYFSETQRNKGNFPGRFSGRQFSNSRSEMNVSTLELGDSALYLCASSFRGASTDTQYFGPGTRLTVL.

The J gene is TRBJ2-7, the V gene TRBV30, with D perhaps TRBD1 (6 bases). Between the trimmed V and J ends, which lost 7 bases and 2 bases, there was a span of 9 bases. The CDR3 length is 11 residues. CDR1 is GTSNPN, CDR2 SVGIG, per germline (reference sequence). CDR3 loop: CAFQGTYEQYF. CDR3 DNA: TGTGCCTTTCAGGGGACCTACGAGCAGTACTTC.

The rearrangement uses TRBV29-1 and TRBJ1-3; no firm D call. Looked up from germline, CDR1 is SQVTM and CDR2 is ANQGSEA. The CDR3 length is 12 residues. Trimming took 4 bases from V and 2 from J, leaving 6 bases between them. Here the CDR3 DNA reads TGCAGCGTTGTTAGTCCTGGAAACACCATATATTTT. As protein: CSVVSPGNTIYF.

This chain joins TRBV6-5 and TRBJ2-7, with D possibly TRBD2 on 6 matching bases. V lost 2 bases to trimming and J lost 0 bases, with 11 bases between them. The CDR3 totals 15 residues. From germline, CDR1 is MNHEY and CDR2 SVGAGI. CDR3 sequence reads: CASSYKTGLSYEQYF. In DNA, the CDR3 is TGTGCCAGCAGTTACAAAACGGGACTCTCCTACGAGCAGTACTTC.

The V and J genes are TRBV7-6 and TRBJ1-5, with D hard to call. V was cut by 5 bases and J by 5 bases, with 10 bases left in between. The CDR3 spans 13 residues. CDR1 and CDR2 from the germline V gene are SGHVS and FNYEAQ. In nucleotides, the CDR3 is TGTGCCAGCAGCCCCACGGTTCATCAGCCCCAGCATTTT. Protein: CASSPTVHQPQHF.

The CDR3 reads CASSLVSSGGLREQFF. The CDR3 DNA is TGTGCCAGCAGCTTAGTGAGTAGCGGGGGGTTACGTGAGCAGTTCTTC. V is TRBV11-3 and J is TRBJ2-1, with TRBD2 identical over 10 bases. The CDR3 is 16 amino acids. CDR1 is SGHNT and CDR2 is YENEEA in the germline V gene. V was clipped by 1 base and J by 9 bases; unmatched bases: 9.

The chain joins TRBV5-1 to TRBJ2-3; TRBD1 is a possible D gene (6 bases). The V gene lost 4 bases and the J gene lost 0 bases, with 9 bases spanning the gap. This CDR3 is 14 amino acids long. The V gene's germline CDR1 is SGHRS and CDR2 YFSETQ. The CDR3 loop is CASSRTVSTDTQYF. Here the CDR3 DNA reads TGCGCCAGCAGCAGGACAGTCAGCACAGATACGCAGTATTTT. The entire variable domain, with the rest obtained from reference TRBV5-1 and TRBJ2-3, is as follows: KAGVTQTPRYLIKTRGQQVTLSCSPISGHRSVSWYQQTPGQGLQFLFEYFSETQRNKGNFPGRFSGRQFSNSRSEMNVSTLELGDSALYLCASSRTVSTDTQYFGPGTRLTVL.

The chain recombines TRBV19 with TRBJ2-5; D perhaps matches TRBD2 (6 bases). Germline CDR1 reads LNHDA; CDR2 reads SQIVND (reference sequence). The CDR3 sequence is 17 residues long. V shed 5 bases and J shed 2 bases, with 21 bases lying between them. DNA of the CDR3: TGTGCCAGTAGTCCTATCCAAGCAGCGGGCACACAAGAGACCCAGTACTTC. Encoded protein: CASSPIQAAGTQETQYF.

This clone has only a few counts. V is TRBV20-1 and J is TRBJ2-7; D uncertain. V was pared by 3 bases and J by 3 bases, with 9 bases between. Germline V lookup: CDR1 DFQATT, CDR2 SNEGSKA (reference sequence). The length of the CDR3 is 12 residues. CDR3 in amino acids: CSASIVDYEQYF. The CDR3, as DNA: TGCAGTGCTAGTATAGTCGACTACGAGCAGTACTTC.

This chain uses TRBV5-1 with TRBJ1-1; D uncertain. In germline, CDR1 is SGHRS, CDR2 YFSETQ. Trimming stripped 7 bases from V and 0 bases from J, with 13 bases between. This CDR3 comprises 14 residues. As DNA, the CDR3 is TGCGCCAGCGGCCCCTCCCCGTTGAACACTGAAGCTTTCTTT. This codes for CASGPSPLNTEAFF.

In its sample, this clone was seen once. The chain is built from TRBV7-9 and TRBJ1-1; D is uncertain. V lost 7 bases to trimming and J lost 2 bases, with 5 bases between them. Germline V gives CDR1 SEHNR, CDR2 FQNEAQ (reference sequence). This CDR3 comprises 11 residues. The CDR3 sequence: CASTSNTEAFF. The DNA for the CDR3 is TGTGCCAGCACTAGTAACACTGAAGCTTTCTTT.

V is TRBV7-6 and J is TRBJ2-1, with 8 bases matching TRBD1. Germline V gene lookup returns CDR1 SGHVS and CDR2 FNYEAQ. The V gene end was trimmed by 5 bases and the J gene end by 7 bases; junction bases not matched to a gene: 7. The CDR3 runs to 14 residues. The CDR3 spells CASSVDRVLNEQFF. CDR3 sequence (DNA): TGTGCCAGCAGCGTGGACAGGGTTTTGAATGAGCAGTTCTTC.

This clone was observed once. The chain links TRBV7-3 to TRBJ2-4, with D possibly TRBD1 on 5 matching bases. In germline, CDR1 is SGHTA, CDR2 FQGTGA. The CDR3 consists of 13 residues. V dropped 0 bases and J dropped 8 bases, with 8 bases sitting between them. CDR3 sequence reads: CASSLTGVDIQYF. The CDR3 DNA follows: TGTGCCAGCAGCTTAACAGGGGTGGACATTCAGTACTTC.

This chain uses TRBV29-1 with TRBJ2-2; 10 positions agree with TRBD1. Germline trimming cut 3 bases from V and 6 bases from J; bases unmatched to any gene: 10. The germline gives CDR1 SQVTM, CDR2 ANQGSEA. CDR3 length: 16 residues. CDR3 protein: CSVDSEGTGVAGELFF. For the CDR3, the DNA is TGCAGCGTTGATAGTGAGGGGACAGGGGTCGCCGGGGAGCTGTTTTTT.

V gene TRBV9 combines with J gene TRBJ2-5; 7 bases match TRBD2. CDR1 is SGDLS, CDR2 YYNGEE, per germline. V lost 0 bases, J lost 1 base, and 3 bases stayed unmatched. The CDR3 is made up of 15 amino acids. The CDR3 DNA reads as TGTGCCAGCAGCGTAGAGCCGGGGGGCCAAGAGACCCAGTACTTC. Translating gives CASSVEPGGQETQYF.